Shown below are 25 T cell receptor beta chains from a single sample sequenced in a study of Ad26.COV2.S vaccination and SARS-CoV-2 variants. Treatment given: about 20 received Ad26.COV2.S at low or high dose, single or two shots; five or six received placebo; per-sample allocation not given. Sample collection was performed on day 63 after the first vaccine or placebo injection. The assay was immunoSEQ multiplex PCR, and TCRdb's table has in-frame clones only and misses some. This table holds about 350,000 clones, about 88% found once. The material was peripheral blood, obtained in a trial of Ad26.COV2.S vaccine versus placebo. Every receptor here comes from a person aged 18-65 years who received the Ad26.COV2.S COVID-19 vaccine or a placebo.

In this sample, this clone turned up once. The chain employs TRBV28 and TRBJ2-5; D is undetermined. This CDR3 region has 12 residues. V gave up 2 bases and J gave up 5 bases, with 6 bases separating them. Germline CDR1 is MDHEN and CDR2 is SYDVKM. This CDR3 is CASSLPTETQYF. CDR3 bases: TGTGCCAGCAGTTTACCGACCGAGACCCAGTACTTC.

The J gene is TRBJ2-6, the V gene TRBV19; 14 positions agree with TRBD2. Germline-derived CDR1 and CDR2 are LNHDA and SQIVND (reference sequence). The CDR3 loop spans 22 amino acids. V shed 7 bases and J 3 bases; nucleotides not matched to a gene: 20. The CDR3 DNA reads TGTGCCAGTACCTCGAAGGGGGGGACTAGCGGGAGCGTCTTCGATGGGGCCAACGTCCTGACTTTC. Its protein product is CASTSKGGTSGSVFDGANVLTF.

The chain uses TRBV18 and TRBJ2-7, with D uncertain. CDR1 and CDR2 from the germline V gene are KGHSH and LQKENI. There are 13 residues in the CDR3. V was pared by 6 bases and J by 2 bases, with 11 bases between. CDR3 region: CASSRLDTYEQYF. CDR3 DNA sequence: TGTGCCAGCTCGAGATTGGATACCTACGAGCAGTACTTC. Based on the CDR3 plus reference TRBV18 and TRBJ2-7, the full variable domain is NAGVMQNPRHLVRRRGQEARLRCSPMKGHSHVYWYRQLPEEGLKFMVYLQKENIIDESGMPKERFSAEFPKEGPSILRIQQVVRGDSAAYFCASSRLDTYEQYFGPGTRLTVT.

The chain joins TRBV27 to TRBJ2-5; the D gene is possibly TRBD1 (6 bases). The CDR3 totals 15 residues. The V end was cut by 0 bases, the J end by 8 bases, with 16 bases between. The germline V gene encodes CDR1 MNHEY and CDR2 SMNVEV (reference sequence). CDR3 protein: CASSLSGTFRDTQYF. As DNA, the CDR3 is TGTGCCAGCAGTTTATCGGGGACATTCCGGGACACCCAGTACTTC.

This CDR3 reads CASSKMTGNEQYF. In nucleotides, the CDR3 is TGTGCCAGTAGTAAGATGACCGGAAACGAGCAGTACTTC. This chain uses TRBV19 with TRBJ2-7; D unresolved. The V gene's germline CDR1 is LNHDA and CDR2 SQIVND (reference sequence). The CDR3 loop spans 13 amino acids. Trimming shortened V by 4 bases and J by 5 bases, and 12 bases separated the two germline ends.

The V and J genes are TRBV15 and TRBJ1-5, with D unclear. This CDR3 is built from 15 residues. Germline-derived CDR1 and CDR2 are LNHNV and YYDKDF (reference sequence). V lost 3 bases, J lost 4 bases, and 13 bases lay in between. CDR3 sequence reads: CATSSSTYFNQPQHF. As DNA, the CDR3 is TGTGCCACCAGCAGCAGCACCTACTTTAATCAGCCCCAGCATTTT.

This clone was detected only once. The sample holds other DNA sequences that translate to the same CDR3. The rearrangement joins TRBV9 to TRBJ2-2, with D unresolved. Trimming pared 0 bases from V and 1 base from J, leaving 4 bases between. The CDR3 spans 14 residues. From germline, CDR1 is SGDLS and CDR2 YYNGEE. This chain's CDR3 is CASSVGRNTGELFF. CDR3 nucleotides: TGTGCCAGCAGCGTAGGCCGGAACACCGGGGAGCTGTTTTTT.

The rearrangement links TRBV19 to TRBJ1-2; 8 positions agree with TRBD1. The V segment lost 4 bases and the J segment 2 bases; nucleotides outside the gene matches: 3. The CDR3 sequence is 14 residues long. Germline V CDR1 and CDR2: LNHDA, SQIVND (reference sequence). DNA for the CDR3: TGTGCCAGTAGTACAGGACAGGGAAACTATGGCTACACCTTC. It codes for CASSTGQGNYGYTF.

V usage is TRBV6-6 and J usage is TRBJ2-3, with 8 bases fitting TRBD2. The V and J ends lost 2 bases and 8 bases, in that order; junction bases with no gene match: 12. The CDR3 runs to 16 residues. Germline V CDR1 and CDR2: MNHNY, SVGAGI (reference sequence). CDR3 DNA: TGTGCCAGCAGTTACGGACTAGCCGACGGGTTGGGTACGCAGTATTTT. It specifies CASSYGLADGLGTQYF.

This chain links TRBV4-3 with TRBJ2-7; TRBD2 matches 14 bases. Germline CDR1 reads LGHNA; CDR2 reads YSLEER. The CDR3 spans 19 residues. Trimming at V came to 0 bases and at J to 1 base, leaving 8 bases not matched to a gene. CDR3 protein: CASSQDWGLAGDHSYEQYF. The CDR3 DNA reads TGCGCCAGCAGCCAAGACTGGGGACTAGCGGGAGATCATTCCTACGAGCAGTACTTC.

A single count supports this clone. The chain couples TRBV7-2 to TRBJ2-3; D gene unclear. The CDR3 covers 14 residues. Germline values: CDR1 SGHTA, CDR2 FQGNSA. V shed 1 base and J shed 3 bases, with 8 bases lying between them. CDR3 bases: TGTGCCAGCAGCTTAGTCGGCATTACAGATACGCAGTATTTT. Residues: CASSLVGITDTQYF. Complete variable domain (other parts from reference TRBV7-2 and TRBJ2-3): GAGVSQSPSNKVTEKGKDVELRCDPISGHTALYWYRQSLGQGLEFLIYFQGNSAPDKSGLPSDRFSAERTGGSVSTLTIQRTQQEDSAVYLCASSLVGITDTQYFGPGTRLTVL.

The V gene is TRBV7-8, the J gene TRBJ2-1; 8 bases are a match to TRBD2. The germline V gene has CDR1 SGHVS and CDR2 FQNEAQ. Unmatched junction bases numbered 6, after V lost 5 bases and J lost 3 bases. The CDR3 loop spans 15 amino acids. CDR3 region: CASSREAGVYNEQFF. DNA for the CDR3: TGTGCCAGCAGCCGCGAAGCGGGAGTCTACAATGAGCAGTTCTTC. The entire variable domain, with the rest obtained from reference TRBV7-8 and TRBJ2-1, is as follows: GAGVSQSPRYKVAKRGQDVALRCDPISGHVSLFWYQQALGQGPEFLTYFQNEAQLDKSGLPSDRFFAERPEGSVSTLKIQRTQQEDSAVYLCASSREAGVYNEQFFGPGTRLTVL.

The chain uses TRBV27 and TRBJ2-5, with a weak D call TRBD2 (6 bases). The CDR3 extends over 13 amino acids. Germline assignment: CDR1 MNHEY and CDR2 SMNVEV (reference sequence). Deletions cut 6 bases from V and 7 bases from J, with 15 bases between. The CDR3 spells CASRASRGGTQYF. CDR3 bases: TGTGCCAGCAGGGCCTCGCGGGGTGGGACCCAGTACTTC.

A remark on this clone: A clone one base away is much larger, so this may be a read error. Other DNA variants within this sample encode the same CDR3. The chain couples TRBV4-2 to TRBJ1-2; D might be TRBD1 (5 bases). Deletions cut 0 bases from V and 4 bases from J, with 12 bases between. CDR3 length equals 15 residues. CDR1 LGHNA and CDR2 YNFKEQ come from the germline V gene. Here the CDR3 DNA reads TGTGCCAGCAGCCAAGATGGGGCAGGGTCCTATGGCTACACCTTC. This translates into CASSQDGAGSYGYTF.

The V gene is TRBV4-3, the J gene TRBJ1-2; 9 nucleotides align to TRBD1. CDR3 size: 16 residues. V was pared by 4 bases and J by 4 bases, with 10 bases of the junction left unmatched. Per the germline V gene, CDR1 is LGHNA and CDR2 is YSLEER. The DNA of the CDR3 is TGCGCCAGCAGCCCACGCGGCGGACAGGGGACCTATGGCTACACCTTC. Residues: CASSPRGGQGTYGYTF.

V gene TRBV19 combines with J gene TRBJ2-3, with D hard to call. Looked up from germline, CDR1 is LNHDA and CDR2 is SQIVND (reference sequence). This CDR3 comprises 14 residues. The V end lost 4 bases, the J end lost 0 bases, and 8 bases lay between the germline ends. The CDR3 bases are TGTGCCAGTAGTAAAGGGCAGAGCACAGATACGCAGTATTTT. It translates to CASSKGQSTDTQYF. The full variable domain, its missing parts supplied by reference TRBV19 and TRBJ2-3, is DGGITQSPKYLFRKEGQNVTLSCEQNLNHDAMYWYRQDPGQGLRLIYYSQIVNDFQKGDIAEGYSVSREKKESFPLTVTSAQKNPTAFYLCASSKGQSTDTQYFGPGTRLTVL.

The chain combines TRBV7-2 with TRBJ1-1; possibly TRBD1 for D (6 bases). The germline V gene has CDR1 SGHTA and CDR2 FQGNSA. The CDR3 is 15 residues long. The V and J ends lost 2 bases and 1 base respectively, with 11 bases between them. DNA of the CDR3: TGTGCCAGCAGCTTAACCCTGGGACAGAACACTGAAGCTTTCTTT. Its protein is CASSLTLGQNTEAFF.

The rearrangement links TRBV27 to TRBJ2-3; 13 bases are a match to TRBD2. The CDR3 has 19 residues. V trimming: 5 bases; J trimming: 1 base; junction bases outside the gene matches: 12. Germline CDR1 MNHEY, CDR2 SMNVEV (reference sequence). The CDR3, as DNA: TGTGCCAGCAGTCCCTTCGGGACTAGCGGGATCGGGGGCACAGATACGCAGTATTTT. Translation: CASSPFGTSGIGGTDTQYF.

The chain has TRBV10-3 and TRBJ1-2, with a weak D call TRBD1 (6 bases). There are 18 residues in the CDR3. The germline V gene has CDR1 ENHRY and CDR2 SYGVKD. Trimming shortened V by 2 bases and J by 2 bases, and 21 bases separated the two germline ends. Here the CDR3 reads CAISEPGGGVRGNYGYTF. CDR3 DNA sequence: TGTGCCATCAGTGAGCCGGGCGGAGGGGTCAGGGGCAACTATGGCTACACCTTC.

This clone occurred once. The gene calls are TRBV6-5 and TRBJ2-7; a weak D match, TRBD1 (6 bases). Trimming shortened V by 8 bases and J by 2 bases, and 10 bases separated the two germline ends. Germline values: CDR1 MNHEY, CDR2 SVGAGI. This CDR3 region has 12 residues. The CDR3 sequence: CASDNRAYEQYF. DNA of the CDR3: TGTGCCAGCGATAACAGGGCCTACGAGCAGTACTTC.

CDR3 nucleotide sequence: TGCGCCAGCAGCCGCCGTCGCTGGGGATCCGCAGATACGCAGTATTTT. This codes for CASSRRRWGSADTQYF. The chain combines TRBV5-1 with TRBJ2-3; D gene unclear. The CDR3 sequence is 16 residues long. V shed 4 bases and J shed 4 bases, with 19 bases lying between them. CDR1 and CDR2 (germline): SGHRS, YFSETQ.

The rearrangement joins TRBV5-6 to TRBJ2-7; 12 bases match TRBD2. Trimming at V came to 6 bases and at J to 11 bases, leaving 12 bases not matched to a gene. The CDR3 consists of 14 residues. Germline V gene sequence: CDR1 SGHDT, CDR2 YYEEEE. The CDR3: CASTPSGRGLSEYF. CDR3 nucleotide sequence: TGTGCCAGCACCCCTAGCGGGAGGGGATTGTCGGAGTACTTC.

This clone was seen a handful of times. CDR3 loop: CASSPRQLETQYF. The CDR3 DNA reads TGTGCCAGCTCACCACGGCAGCTAGAGACCCAGTACTTC. The chain is built from TRBV18 and TRBJ2-5, with D unclear. Germline V gives CDR1 KGHSH, CDR2 LQKENI. This CDR3 spans 13 amino acids. V gave up 1 base and J gave up 4 bases, with 7 bases separating them.

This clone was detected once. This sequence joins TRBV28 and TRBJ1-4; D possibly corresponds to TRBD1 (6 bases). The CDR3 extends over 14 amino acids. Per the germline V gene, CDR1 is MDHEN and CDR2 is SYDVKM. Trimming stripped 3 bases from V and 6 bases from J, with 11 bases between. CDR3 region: CASSFPGEDEKLFF. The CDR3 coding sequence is TGTGCCAGCAGTTTTCCAGGGGAAGATGAAAAACTGTTTTTT.

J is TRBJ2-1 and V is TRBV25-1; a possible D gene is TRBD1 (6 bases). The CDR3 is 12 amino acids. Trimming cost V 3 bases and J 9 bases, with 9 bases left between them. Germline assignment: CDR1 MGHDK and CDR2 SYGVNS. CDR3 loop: CASSEGAGEQFF. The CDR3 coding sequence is TGTGCCAGCAGTGAGGGGGCGGGTGAGCAGTTCTTC.